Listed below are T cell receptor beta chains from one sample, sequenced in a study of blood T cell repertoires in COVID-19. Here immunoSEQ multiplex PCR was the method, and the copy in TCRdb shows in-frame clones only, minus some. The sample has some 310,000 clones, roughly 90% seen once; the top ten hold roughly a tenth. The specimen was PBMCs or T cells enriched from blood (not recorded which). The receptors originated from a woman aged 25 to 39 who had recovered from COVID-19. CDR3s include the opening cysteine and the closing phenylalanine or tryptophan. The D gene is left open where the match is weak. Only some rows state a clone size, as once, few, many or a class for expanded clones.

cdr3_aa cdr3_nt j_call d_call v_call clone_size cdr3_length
CASSLLPGGREAFF TGCGCCAGCAGCTTGCTTCCAGGGGGCAGGGAAGCTTTCTTT TRBJ1-1 TRBD1 TRBV5-1 - 14
CASSTGVDTQYF TGTGCCAGCAGTACAGGGGTAGATACGCAGTATTTT TRBJ2-3 TRBD1 TRBV6-6 - 12
CSASPPRETQYF TGCAGTGCTAGTCCTCCCCGGGAGACCCAGTACTTC TRBJ2-5 - TRBV20-1 once 12
CAISDYGGNTEAFF TGTGCCATCAGTGATTACGGGGGTAACACTGAAGCTTTCTTT TRBJ1-1 - TRBV10-3 - 14
CASSLLGRQETQYF TGTGCCAGCAGTTTATTGGGGAGACAAGAGACCCAGTACTTC TRBJ2-5 - TRBV27 - 14
CASSLYGGRLNTQYF TGTGCCAGCAGTTTATACGGGGGACGACTCAATACGCAGTATTTT TRBJ2-3 - TRBV27 - 15
CSLKKQGEGTEAFF TGCAGCTTGAAAAAACAGGGTGAAGGGACTGAAGCTTTCTTT TRBJ1-1 - TRBV29-1 - 14
CASSSGTELGYTF TGTGCCAGCAGTTCAGGGACTGAACTTGGCTACACCTTC TRBJ1-2 - TRBV27 - 13
CASSLTGWNTEAFF TGTGCCAGCTCACTCACGGGGTGGAACACTGAAGCTTTCTTT TRBJ1-1 - TRBV18 - 14
CASSYSRTGGKYGYTF TGTGCCAGCAGTTACTCGAGGACAGGGGGAAAGTATGGCTACACCTTC TRBJ1-2 TRBD1 TRBV6-5 once 16
CASRRPGQDYEQYF TGTGCCAGCAGGCGACCGGGACAGGACTACGAGCAGTACTTC TRBJ2-7 TRBD1 TRBV11-2 - 14
CASSIGYRVDQPQHF TGTGCCAGTAGTATAGGGTACAGGGTGGATCAGCCCCAGCATTTT TRBJ1-5 - TRBV19 once 15
CASSGSTSGFHGELFF TGTGCCAGCAGCGGATCGACTAGCGGGTTCCACGGGGAGCTGTTTTTT TRBJ2-2 TRBD2 TRBV9 - 16
CASSWTGEGQPQHF TGTGCCAGCAGCTGGACGGGCGAGGGTCAGCCCCAGCATTTT TRBJ1-5 - TRBV2 - 14
CASSSQGKENTGELFF TGTGCCAGCTCATCACAGGGGAAGGAGAACACCGGGGAGCTGTTTTTT TRBJ2-2 TRBD1 TRBV18 - 16
CASSFGQGNTGELFF TGTGCCAGCAGCTTCGGACAGGGAAACACCGGGGAGCTGTTTTTT TRBJ2-2 TRBD1 TRBV7-2 - 15
CASSRTSGRGQRSYEQYF TGTGCCAGCAGCCGGACTAGCGGGAGGGGGCAGAGGTCCTACGAGCAGTACTTC TRBJ2-7 TRBD2 TRBV6-2/TRBV6-3 - 18
CSAVLFNEQFF TGCAGTGCTGTACTTTTTAATGAGCAGTTCTTC TRBJ2-1 - TRBV20-1 - 11
CSVGDRVNTEAFF TGCAGCGTGGGGGACAGGGTTAACACTGAAGCTTTCTTT TRBJ1-1 TRBD1 TRBV29-1 few 13
CASSSQGVAYEQYF TGTGCCAGCAGTTCACAGGGAGTCGCCTACGAGCAGTACTTC TRBJ2-7 - TRBV2 - 14
CAISDGTSGSDEQFF TGTGCCATCAGTGATGGGACTAGCGGGAGCGATGAGCAGTTCTTC TRBJ2-1 TRBD2 TRBV10-3 - 15
CASSQPGQPNQPQHF TGTGCCAGCAGCCAACCCGGACAGCCCAATCAGCCCCAGCATTTT TRBJ1-5 - TRBV4-2 - 15
CASSPNRDTTEAFF TGTGCCAGCTCACCAAACAGGGATACCACTGAAGCTTTCTTT TRBJ1-1 - TRBV18 - 14
CASSQVTGFEQFF TGCGCCAGCAGCCAAGTTACAGGGTTTGAGCAGTTCTTC TRBJ2-1 - TRBV4-1 - 13
CASSQYKQGAGNTIYF TGTGCCAGCAGCCAGTACAAACAGGGAGCCGGAAACACCATATATTTT TRBJ1-3 - TRBV5-6 - 16
CAISRDRSNQPQHF TGTGCCATCAGCCGAGACAGATCTAATCAGCCCCAGCATTTT TRBJ1-5 - TRBV10-3 - 14
CASSNRDSSYEQYF TGTGCCAGCAGCAACCGGGACAGCTCCTACGAGCAGTACTTC TRBJ2-7 TRBD1 TRBV9 - 14
CASSRGVDNSPLHF TGTGCCAGCTCACGGGGAGTTGATAATTCACCCCTCCACTTT TRBJ1-6 - TRBV18 - 14
CASIRTSGTFRTDTQYF TGTGCCAGCATACGGACTAGCGGGACCTTTCGCACAGATACGCAGTATTTT TRBJ2-3 TRBD2 TRBV11-2 - 17
CASSSGTQGGKFF TGTGCCAGCAGTTCAGGGACCCAAGGGGGAAAGTTCTTC TRBJ2-1 - TRBV6-5 - 13
CASRPQGAGELFF TGTGCCAGCAGACCTCAGGGGGCCGGGGAGCTGTTTTTT TRBJ2-2 TRBD1 TRBV3-1/TRBV3-2 - 13
CASGMGTSGTFTDTQYF TGTGCTAGTGGAATGGGGACTAGCGGGACCTTTACAGATACGCAGTATTTT TRBJ2-3 TRBD2 TRBV12-5 - 17
CASSAGGFDNEQFF TGCGCCAGCAGCGCGGGAGGGTTCGACAATGAGCAGTTCTTC TRBJ2-1 TRBD2 TRBV5-1 - 14
CASSISRDPIVEAFF TGTGCCAGCTCAATCTCCAGGGATCCCATAGTAGAAGCTTTCTTT TRBJ1-1 - TRBV18 - 15
CASSLAGDSYNEQFF TGCGCCAGCAGCTTGGCGGGAGACTCCTACAATGAGCAGTTCTTC TRBJ2-1 - TRBV5-1 - 15
CASSYSGLGYNTGELFF TGTGCCAGCAGTTACTCGGGACTAGGTTATAACACCGGGGAGCTGTTTTTT TRBJ2-2 TRBD2 TRBV6-2/TRBV6-3 - 17
CASSLDPGGSDGYTF TGTGCCAGCAGCTTGGACCCGGGGGGGTCCGATGGCTACACCTTC TRBJ1-2 - TRBV5-4 once 15
CASSPMTGLASDTQYF TGTGCCAGCTCACCGATGACGGGACTAGCGAGTGATACGCAGTATTTT TRBJ2-3 TRBD2 TRBV18 - 16
CASRAAGKNGYTF TGTGCCAGTAGAGCCGCAGGCAAGAATGGCTACACCTTC TRBJ1-2 - TRBV19 - 13
CASSRDSANEQFF TGTGCCAGCAGTCGGGACTCCGCGAATGAGCAGTTCTTC TRBJ2-1 - TRBV28 - 13
CAWGPKDRGHGYTF TGTGCCTGGGGACCAAAGGACAGGGGCCATGGCTACACCTTC TRBJ1-2 TRBD1 TRBV30 - 14
CSVTGYNEQFF TGCAGCGTCACAGGGTACAATGAGCAGTTCTTC TRBJ2-1 - TRBV29-1 - 11
CASSYSEQGANGYTF TGTGCCAGCAGTTATTCGGAACAGGGGGCCAATGGCTACACCTTC TRBJ1-2 TRBD1 TRBV6-5 - 15